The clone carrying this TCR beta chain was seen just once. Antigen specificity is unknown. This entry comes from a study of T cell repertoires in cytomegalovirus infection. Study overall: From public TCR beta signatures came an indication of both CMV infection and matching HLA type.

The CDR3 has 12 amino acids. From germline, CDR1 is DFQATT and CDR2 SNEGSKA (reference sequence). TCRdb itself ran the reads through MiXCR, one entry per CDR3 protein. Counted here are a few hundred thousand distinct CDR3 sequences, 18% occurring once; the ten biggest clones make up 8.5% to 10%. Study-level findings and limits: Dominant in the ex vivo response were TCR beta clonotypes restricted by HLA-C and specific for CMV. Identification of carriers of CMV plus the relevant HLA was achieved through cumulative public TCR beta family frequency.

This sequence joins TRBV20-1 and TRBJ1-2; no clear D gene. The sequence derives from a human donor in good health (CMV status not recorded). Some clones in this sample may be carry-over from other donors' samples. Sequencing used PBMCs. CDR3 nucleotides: TGCACCGCCCTGGACGGACGATATGGCTACACCTTC. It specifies CTALDGRYGYTF.